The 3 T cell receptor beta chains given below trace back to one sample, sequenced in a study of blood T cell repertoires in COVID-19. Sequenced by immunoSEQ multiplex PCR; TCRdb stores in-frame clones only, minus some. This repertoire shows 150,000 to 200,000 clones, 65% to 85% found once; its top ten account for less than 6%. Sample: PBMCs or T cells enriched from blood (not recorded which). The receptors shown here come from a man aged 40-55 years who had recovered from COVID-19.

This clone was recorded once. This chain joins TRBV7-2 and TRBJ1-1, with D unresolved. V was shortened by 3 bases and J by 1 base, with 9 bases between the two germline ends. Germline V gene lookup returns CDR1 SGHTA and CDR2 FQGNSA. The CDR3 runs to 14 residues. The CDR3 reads CASSLTHQNTEAFF. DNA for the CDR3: TGTGCCAGCAGCTTGACACACCAGAACACTGAAGCTTTCTTT.

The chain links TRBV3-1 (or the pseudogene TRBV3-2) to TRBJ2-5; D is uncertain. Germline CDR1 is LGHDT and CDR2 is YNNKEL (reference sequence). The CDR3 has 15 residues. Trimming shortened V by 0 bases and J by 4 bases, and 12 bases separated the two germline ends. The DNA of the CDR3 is TGTGCCAGCAGCCAAGATTCCAGCGCGGTAGAGACCCAGTACTTC. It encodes CASSQDSSAVETQYF.

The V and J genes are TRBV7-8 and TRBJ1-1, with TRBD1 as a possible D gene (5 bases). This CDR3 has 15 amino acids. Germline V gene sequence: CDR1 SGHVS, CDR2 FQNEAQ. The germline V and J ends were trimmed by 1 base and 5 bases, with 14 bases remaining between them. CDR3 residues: CASSLGGGRVTEAFF. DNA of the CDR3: TGTGCCAGCAGCTTAGGTGGGGGGAGGGTAACTGAAGCTTTCTTT. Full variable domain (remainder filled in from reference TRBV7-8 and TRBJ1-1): GAGVSQSPRYKVAKRGQDVALRCDPISGHVSLFWYQQALGQGPEFLTYFQNEAQLDKSGLPSDRFFAERPEGSVSTLKIQRTQQEDSAVYLCASSLGGGRVTEAFFGQGTRLTVV.